The rows below give T cell receptor beta chains drawn from one sample of a study of CD8+ T cells in alopecia areata. TCRdb's table, derived via immunoSEQ multiplex PCR, lists solely in-frame clones and lacks some. The table lists some 170,000 clones, roughly 66% of them singletons, with about an eighth in the top ten. The source was CD8+ T cells sorted from blood, collected at week 0. The receptors were gathered from a human donor with alopecia areata. The CDR3 runs from the conserved cysteine through the conserved F or W. Fields, in order: J gene, V gene, CDR3 protein.

j_gene: TRBJ2-5; v_gene: TRBV21-1; CDR3aa: CASSDREETQYF
j_gene: TRBJ2-7; v_gene: TRBV12-5; CDR3aa: CASGFAPGTDHFQQYF
j_gene: TRBJ1-1; v_gene: TRBV5-1; CDR3aa: CASSLEDVAFF
j_gene: TRBJ2-5; v_gene: TRBV9; CDR3aa: CASSLQGARETQYF
j_gene: TRBJ2-3; v_gene: TRBV2; CDR3aa: CASSETSGGARDTQYF
j_gene: TRBJ2-7; v_gene: TRBV5-6; CDR3aa: CASSQQSEQYF
j_gene: TRBJ2-4; v_gene: TRBV5-1; CDR3aa: CASSLPVGAAKNIQYF
j_gene: TRBJ2-7; v_gene: TRBV7-9; CDR3aa: CASSFPKSDSSYEQYF
j_gene: TRBJ1-5; v_gene: TRBV7-8; CDR3aa: CASSFGTRQTYSNQPQHF
j_gene: TRBJ1-2; v_gene: TRBV29-1; CDR3aa: CSAFIGTGNGGYTF
j_gene: TRBJ2-5; v_gene: TRBV2; CDR3aa: CASSEGQQETQYF
j_gene: TRBJ1-1; v_gene: TRBV27; CDR3aa: CASSLSLGAHTEAFF
j_gene: TRBJ2-7; v_gene: TRBV4-1; CDR3aa: CASSQTALMSSYEQYF
j_gene: TRBJ2-7; v_gene: TRBV30; CDR3aa: CAWSLWPAKPYEQYF
j_gene: TRBJ1-2; v_gene: TRBV13; CDR3aa: CASSRLGSLYGYTF
j_gene: TRBJ1-1; v_gene: TRBV25-1; CDR3aa: CASKTGPHEAFF
j_gene: TRBJ1-2; v_gene: TRBV2; CDR3aa: CASSENPQVDYGYTF
j_gene: TRBJ1-5; v_gene: TRBV2; CDR3aa: CASSEGTAKPQPQHF
j_gene: TRBJ1-5; v_gene: TRBV4-1; CDR3aa: CASSQEGRNQPQHF
j_gene: TRBJ1-1; v_gene: TRBV9; CDR3aa: CASRPGGEAFF
j_gene: TRBJ2-5; v_gene: TRBV5-1; CDR3aa: CASSFSGGAFETQYF
j_gene: TRBJ2-7; v_gene: TRBV5-6; CDR3aa: CASSSTYEQYF
j_gene: TRBJ2-7; v_gene: TRBV7-2; CDR3aa: CASSPRTAGYEQYF
j_gene: TRBJ1-2; v_gene: TRBV5-1; CDR3aa: CASSLEGATNYGYTF
j_gene: TRBJ1-5; v_gene: TRBV7-9; CDR3aa: CASSDSNQPQHF
j_gene: TRBJ1-1; v_gene: TRBV27; CDR3aa: CASSRTGATEAFF
j_gene: TRBJ1-2; v_gene: TRBV29-1; CDR3aa: CSVIKGATGYTF
j_gene: TRBJ2-7; v_gene: TRBV23-1; CDR3aa: CASSQSHREQYF
j_gene: TRBJ2-7; v_gene: TRBV30; CDR3aa: CAWRGGYEQYF
j_gene: TRBJ1-2; v_gene: TRBV29-1; CDR3aa: CSVEGDIVGSGYTF
j_gene: TRBJ2-2; v_gene: TRBV5-6; CDR3aa: CASSLLRSDTGELFF
j_gene: TRBJ2-3; v_gene: TRBV5-6; CDR3aa: CASSLGRTDTQYF
j_gene: TRBJ1-2; v_gene: TRBV19; CDR3aa: CASNPGDGYTF
j_gene: TRBJ2-4; v_gene: TRBV27; CDR3aa: CASSLRIGGGTKNIQYF
j_gene: TRBJ1-2; v_gene: TRBV30; CDR3aa: CAWTPNYGYTF
j_gene: TRBJ2-7; v_gene: TRBV19; CDR3aa: CASGGGYEQYF
j_gene: TRBJ2-3; v_gene: TRBV29-1; CDR3aa: CSVEDFSRGVPADTQYF